These 5 T cell receptor beta chains were sequenced from one sample in a study of T cells in Graves' hyperthyroidism and ophthalmopathy. Authors of the study amplified TCR beta CDR3 regions from RNA transcripts. The TCR CDR3 first-round RT-PCR relied on the HTBI primer set. From the multiplex PCR reads, TCRdb called clonotypes with MiXCR, one entry per CDR3 protein. The top ten clones hold around 7.7% of a sample with fewer than 800,000 distinct CDR3 sequences, about a sixth of them seen once. The sample consisted of blood. Receptor source: a man in his late teens or twenties with Graves' hyperthyroidism.

The table lists this clonotype with many counts. The genes are TRBV12-3 or TRBV12-4 and TRBJ1-4, with D possibly TRBD1 on 5 matching bases. The CDR3 covers 16 residues. The V gene lost 3 bases and the J gene lost 3 bases, with 14 bases spanning the gap. The CDR3 region is CASSFGTAEANEKLFF. The CDR3, as DNA: TGTGCCAGCAGTTTCGGGACCGCGGAGGCTAATGAAAAACTGTTTTTT.

The sample holds a few counts of this clonotype. The chain employs TRBV29-1 and TRBJ1-1, with D unresolved. The V gene's germline CDR1 is SQVTM and CDR2 ANQGSEA. This CDR3 region has 14 residues. V was clipped by 7 bases and J by 5 bases, with 20 bases between them. CDR3 nucleotides: TGCAGCGGGGAGCCTGTTTTGGGTGGAACTGAAGCTTTCTTT. Its translation: CSGEPVLGGTEAFF.

Of note for this clonotype: This may stem from a read error, because a much larger clone lies one nucleotide away. CDR3 residues: CASSLGPVWTANTGELFF. Here the CDR3 DNA reads TGTGCCAGCAGCTTAGGTCCGGTCTGGACGGCGAACACCGGGGAGCTGTTTTTT. The genes are TRBV11-3 and TRBJ2-2; D gene ambiguous. V was cut by 1 base and J by 0 bases, with 15 bases left in between. CDR3 length equals 18 residues. CDR1 SGHNT and CDR2 YENEEA come from the germline V gene.

This clonotype was seen repeatedly, ten times or more. This CDR3 is CASNRDFNTGELFF. For the CDR3, the DNA is TGTGCCAGCAATCGGGACTTTAACACCGGGGAGCTGTTTTTT. The rearrangement links TRBV28 to TRBJ2-2; tentatively, D is TRBD2 (6 bases). Germline V gene lookup returns CDR1 MDHEN and CDR2 SYDVKM. V lost 7 bases to trimming and J lost 2 bases, with 11 bases between them. The CDR3 extends over 14 amino acids.

This clonotype was counted many times. This sequence joins TRBV5-1 and TRBJ2-2, with D unclear. Trimming took 4 bases from V and 0 from J, leaving 19 bases between them. The germline CDR1 and CDR2 sequences are SGHRS and YFSETQ. The CDR3 is 18 residues long. In DNA, the CDR3 is TGCGCCAGCAGCCTACACCCCTTCCTCGGGCCGAACACCGGGGAGCTGTTTTTT. It codes for CASSLHPFLGPNTGELFF.